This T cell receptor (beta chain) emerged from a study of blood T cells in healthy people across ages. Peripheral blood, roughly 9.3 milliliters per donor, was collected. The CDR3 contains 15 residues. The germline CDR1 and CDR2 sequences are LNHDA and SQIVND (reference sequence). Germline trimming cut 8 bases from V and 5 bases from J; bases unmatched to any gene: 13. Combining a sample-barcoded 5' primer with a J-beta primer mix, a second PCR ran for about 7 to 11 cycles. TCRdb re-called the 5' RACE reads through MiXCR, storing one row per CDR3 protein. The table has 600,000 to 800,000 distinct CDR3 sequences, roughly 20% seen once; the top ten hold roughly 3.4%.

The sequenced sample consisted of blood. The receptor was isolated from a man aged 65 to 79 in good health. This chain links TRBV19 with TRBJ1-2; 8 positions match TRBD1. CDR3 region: CASLDRGEAIYGYTF. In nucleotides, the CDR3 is TGTGCCAGTCTAGACAGGGGAGAGGCGATATATGGCTACACCTTC.